A single T cell receptor (beta chain) is shown here with its context. Its antigen remains unidentified. Using immunoSEQ multiplex PCR, the repertoire was profiled, and TCRdb retains in-frame clones only, with some absent. The profile covers about 48,000 clones, with 80% to 90% appearing a single time and 11% taken by the ten largest. This specimen comes from a study of OX40 agonist ivuxolimab in advanced cancers. For the study at large: Head and neck, renal cell, melanoma or hepatocellular carcinoma were the cancers that dose-escalation patients had. Study outcomes and limitations: Among the lowest peripheral clonal expansion occurred in 0.1-3.0 mg/kg partial responders.

The sequence came from an adult with an advanced solid tumor such as melanoma, head and neck, liver or kidney cancer. Specimen: CD4+ or CD8+ T cells sorted from blood, collected in a trial of the OX40 agonist ivuxolimab.

The CDR3 sequence: CASSLHPNTEAFF. The CDR3 DNA sequence: TGTGCCAGCAGTTTACACCCGAACACTGAAGCTTTCTTT. The V call is TRBV14, the J call TRBJ1-1; D is undetermined. Germline V lookup: CDR1 SGHDN, CDR2 FVKESK. Trimming stripped 6 bases from V and 1 base from J, with 9 bases between. The CDR3 length is 13 residues.